Listed below are T cell receptor beta chains from one sample, sequenced in a study of shared clonotypes between healthy human individuals. Clones were read by immunoSEQ multiplex PCR, and TCRdb kept only the in-frame ones, dropping some. The profile shows 300,000 or so clones, 74% of them singletons. The sequenced material came from memory CD4+ T cells sorted from blood. The receptors shown here come from a man aged 25 to 40 in good health. Each CDR3 is given with its conserved first and last residue. The order of the fields is D gene, V gene, CDR3 protein. The D gene is left open where the match is weak.

d_call: NA; v_call: TRBV6-1; cdr3_aa: CASSGGGGRGTDTQYF
d_call: TRBD1; v_call: TRBV5-5; cdr3_aa: CASSRGQGRGVNTEAFF
d_call: NA; v_call: TRBV2; cdr3_aa: CASRGTGAPLEAFF
d_call: TRBD2; v_call: TRBV11-2; cdr3_aa: CASSFDSGGPDTQYF
d_call: NA; v_call: TRBV28; cdr3_aa: CASTNPPGQNQPQHF
d_call: TRBD1; v_call: TRBV10-3; cdr3_aa: CAIRAQGTAQETQYF
d_call: TRBD2; v_call: TRBV6-6; cdr3_aa: CASSGTSVNRKQYF
d_call: NA; v_call: TRBV6-6; cdr3_aa: CASSWGPGNTIYF
d_call: NA; v_call: TRBV25-1; cdr3_aa: CASSVGGTGNTIYF
d_call: TRBD2; v_call: TRBV2; cdr3_aa: CASSARAGITDTQYF
d_call: NA; v_call: TRBV11-2; cdr3_aa: CASSRSRAIGGETQYF
d_call: NA; v_call: TRBV28; cdr3_aa: CASITNSAGYGYTF
d_call: NA; v_call: TRBV19; cdr3_aa: CASRKQGDTEAFF